The 21 T cell receptor beta chains below come from one sample, sequenced in a study of OX40 agonist ivuxolimab in advanced cancers. TCRdb keeps only in-frame clones here, not all; method: immunoSEQ multiplex PCR. Of under 75,000 clones in the sample, about nine tenths were seen once. The material was CD4+ or CD8+ T cells sorted from blood, obtained in a trial of the OX40 agonist ivuxolimab. The source of these receptors is an adult with an advanced solid tumor such as melanoma, head and neck, liver or kidney cancer.

This CDR3 reads CAGQGANTGELFF. The DNA of the CDR3 is TGTGCCGGACAGGGGGCGAACACCGGGGAGCTGTTTTTT. The chain is built from TRBV7-2 and TRBJ2-2; 10 bases match TRBD1. Germline-derived CDR1 and CDR2 are SGHTA and FQGNSA. V gave up 11 bases and J gave up 0 bases; unmatched junction bases: 0. The CDR3 is 13 amino acids.

This sequence joins TRBV27 and TRBJ2-7, with 7 nucleotides matching TRBD2. V trimming: 5 bases; J trimming: 0 bases; junction bases outside the gene matches: 10. There are 16 residues in the CDR3. The germline V gene encodes CDR1 MNHEY and CDR2 SMNVEV (reference sequence). CDR3 region: CASSPSFLADSYEQYF. CDR3 coding DNA: TGTGCCAGCAGTCCTAGTTTCCTAGCGGACTCCTACGAGCAGTACTTC.

The gene calls are TRBV27 and TRBJ1-5, with D unresolved. Trimming took 8 bases from V and 1 from J, leaving 9 bases between them. The CDR3 loop spans 13 amino acids. Looked up from germline, CDR1 is MNHEY and CDR2 is SMNVEV (reference sequence). The CDR3 coding sequence is TGTGCCAGCGCTCCAGTAAGCAATCAGCCCCAGCATTTT. Amino acid sequence: CASAPVSNQPQHF.

The CDR3 DNA is TGCGCCAGCAGCCAAGATGGGGTCAACTACGAGCAGTACTTC. Protein sequence: CASSQDGVNYEQYF. The V and J genes are TRBV4-1 and TRBJ2-7; D uncertain. V was shortened by 0 bases and J by 3 bases, with 9 bases between the two germline ends. The CDR3 sequence is 14 residues long. The germline CDR1 and CDR2 sequences are MGHRA and YSYEKL.

The J gene is TRBJ2-7, the V gene TRBV13, with 10 positions matching TRBD2. Germline assignment: CDR1 PRHDT and CDR2 FYEKMQ (reference sequence). V was pared by 5 bases and J by 1 base, with 2 bases of the junction left unmatched. The length of the CDR3 is 14 residues. The CDR3 DNA is TGTGCCAGCAGCCTGGGACTAGCGTCCTACGAGCAGTACTTC. It translates to CASSLGLASYEQYF.

About this clone: The sample holds other DNA sequences that translate to the same CDR3. V is TRBV28 and J is TRBJ2-1, with D possibly being TRBD2 (6 bases). This CDR3 region has 16 residues. Germline V CDR1 and CDR2: MDHEN, SYDVKM. The germline V and J ends were trimmed by 6 bases and 0 bases, with 15 bases remaining between them. The CDR3 coding sequence is TGTGCCAGCAGCTCAAGACTAGATAGCTCCTACAATGAGCAGTTCTTC. Protein product: CASSSRLDSSYNEQFF.

This chain joins TRBV7-2 and TRBJ2-7; D may correspond to TRBD1 or TRBD2 (5 bases each). Trimming removed 5 bases at V and 0 bases at J, with 11 bases between. This CDR3 comprises 14 residues. Germline V gene data show CDR1 as SGHTA and CDR2 as FQGNSA. The CDR3 coding sequence is TGTGCCAGCAGCCTAGGGACCATCTCCTACGAGCAGTACTTC. Encoded protein: CASSLGTISYEQYF.

The rearrangement joins TRBV27 to TRBJ1-1; D call uncertain. Between the trimmed V and J ends, which lost 3 bases and 2 bases, there was a span of 7 bases. CDR1 is MNHEY, CDR2 SMNVEV, per germline (reference sequence). CDR3 size: 13 residues. CDR3 protein: CASSFNPNTEAFF. The CDR3 DNA sequence: TGTGCCAGCAGTTTTAATCCTAACACTGAAGCTTTCTTT.

The J gene is TRBJ2-5, the V gene TRBV5-6; weak D call: TRBD2 (5 bases). V dropped 1 base and J dropped 0 bases, with 7 bases sitting between them. Germline lookup yields CDR1 SGHDT and CDR2 YYEEEE. CDR3 length: 14 amino acids. CDR3 coding DNA: TGTGCCAGCAGCTTGTACGGGGACCAAGAGACCCAGTACTTC. Translated, it gives CASSLYGDQETQYF.

This chain connects TRBV28 to TRBJ2-7, with 7 bases that match TRBD1. The CDR3 is made up of 14 amino acids. With 6 bases clipped from V and 0 bases from J, the junction kept 5 bases outside the gene matches. Germline CDR1 is MDHEN and CDR2 is SYDVKM. The CDR3 DNA reads TGTGCCAGCAGCCTAGACAGGGCCTCCTACGAGCAGTACTTC. Protein sequence: CASSLDRASYEQYF.

The chain carries TRBV23-1 and TRBJ2-5; D is unclear. The J call may be faulty, since TRBJ2-7 better matches the DNA end. TRBV23-1 is noted as an ORF with a role that remains uncertain. The CDR3 extends over 16 amino acids. The CDR3 reads CASSHPDPYSSYEQYF. The CDR3 DNA reads TGCGCCAGCAGTCACCCGGACCCATATAGCTCCTACGAGCAGTACTTC.

This chain uses TRBV2 with TRBJ2-3; D is ambiguous. Trimming cost V 6 bases and J 0 bases, with 7 bases left between them. This CDR3 spans 13 amino acids. Per the germline V gene, CDR1 is SNHLY and CDR2 is FYNNEI. DNA for the CDR3: TGTGCCAGCAGCGGGTCTAGCACAGATACGCAGTATTTT. Its translation is CASSGSSTDTQYF.

The chain joins TRBV27 to TRBJ2-1; TRBD2 matches 10 bases. The CDR3 has 15 amino acids. V lost 10 bases, J lost 4 bases, and 10 bases stayed unmatched. Germline V gives CDR1 MNHEY, CDR2 SMNVEV (reference sequence). In DNA form, the CDR3 reads TGTGCCACCAGACACGCAGCGGGAGGGTACAATGAGCAGTTCTTC. Translation gives CATRHAAGGYNEQFF.

The chain carries TRBV28 and TRBJ2-7, with D maybe TRBD2 (5 bases). CDR1 is MDHEN and CDR2 is SYDVKM in the germline V gene. Trimming stripped 3 bases from V and 6 bases from J, with 12 bases between. The CDR3 has 13 residues. Here the CDR3 DNA reads TGTGCCAGCAGTTTCCTCCCCGGAGGCGAGCAGTACTTC. It translates to CASSFLPGGEQYF.

CDR3 DNA sequence: TGTGCCAGCAGACAGCTATCGAACACCGGGGAGCTGTTTTTT. Protein sequence: CASRQLSNTGELFF. The gene calls are TRBV2 and TRBJ2-2; D gene uncertain. Trimming took 6 bases from V and 0 from J, leaving 8 bases between them. CDR1 is SNHLY and CDR2 is FYNNEI in the germline V gene. The CDR3 runs 14 residues.

The chain is built from TRBV28 and TRBJ1-1; D remains ambiguous. CDR3 size: 15 residues. The V end was cut by 3 bases, the J end by 0 bases, with 11 bases between. CDR1 and CDR2 (germline): MDHEN, SYDVKM. CDR3 loop: CASSFTSLMNTEAFF. CDR3 coding DNA: TGTGCCAGCAGTTTTACGTCCCTTATGAACACTGAAGCTTTCTTT.

The chain carries TRBV7-9 and TRBJ1-1; D gene unclear. The CDR3 is made up of 13 amino acids. Looked up from germline, CDR1 is SEHNR and CDR2 is FQNEAQ (reference sequence). V shed 8 bases and J shed 2 bases, with 12 bases lying between them. This chain's CDR3 is CASGPNPNTEAFF. CDR3 sequence (DNA): TGTGCCAGCGGCCCGAACCCAAACACTGAAGCTTTCTTT.

DNA for the CDR3: TGTGCCAGCAGCTATCGACAGGGGAACGAGAATGAGCAGTTCTTC. Encoded protein: CASSYRQGNENEQFF. J is TRBJ2-1 and V is TRBV11-1; 8 bases map to TRBD1. With 4 bases clipped from V and 7 bases from J, the junction kept 9 bases outside the gene matches. The CDR3 runs to 15 residues. CDR1 SGHAT and CDR2 FQDESV come from the germline V gene (reference sequence).

This clone was recorded a few times. The J gene is TRBJ2-3, the V gene TRBV11-2, with D unclear. Germline-derived CDR1 and CDR2 are SGHAT and FQNNGV. Deletions cut 7 bases from V and 0 bases from J, with 14 bases between. The CDR3 runs to 15 residues. The DNA for the CDR3 is TGTGCCAGCACCCGAGGCGTTACTAGCACAGATACGCAGTATTTT. Its protein product is CASTRGVTSTDTQYF.

The chain has TRBV5-4 and TRBJ2-5; D unresolved. This CDR3 contains 15 residues. Trimming shortened V by 0 bases and J by 7 bases, and 16 bases separated the two germline ends. Germline lookup yields CDR1 SGHNT and CDR2 YYREEE (reference sequence). For the CDR3, the DNA is TGTGCCAGCAGCTTGGGGGCCCAGCAGAGGAGGACCCAGTACTTC. This codes for CASSLGAQQRRTQYF.

The V gene is TRBV6-6, the J gene TRBJ1-1, with D unclear. Germline V gene data show CDR1 as MNHNY and CDR2 as SVGAGI (reference sequence). The CDR3 is 13 amino acids. Trimming left V 5 bases short and J 1 base short, with 8 bases between. The CDR3 coding sequence is TGTGCCAGCAGTGCCTCAGGGAACACTGAAGCTTTCTTT. It specifies CASSASGNTEAFF.